This TCR beta chain is from a study of lymphopenia after photon versus proton radiotherapy. Study results and caveats: Oligoclonal CD8+ Temra expansion after nadir drove photon patients' diversity drop. Larger post-nadir TCR diversity loss correlated inversely with survival in deceased patients. Photon-treated patients lost naive T cells and TCR diversity; proton-treated stayed stable.

A remark on this clone: Its specificity is unknown.

This CDR3 is built from 12 residues. Germline loops: CDR1 SQVTM, CDR2 ANQGSEA. Trimming cost V 1 base and J 7 bases, with 8 bases left between them. The table came from immunoSEQ multiplex PCR; TCRdb's copy has only in-frame clones and leaves some out. The repertoire holds over 55,000 clones, with over 80% as singletons. The material sequenced was peripheral blood, taken from a patient treated with proton-based radiotherapy. The J gene is TRBJ2-1, the V gene TRBV29-1; D unresolved. This receptor was obtained from a man of 80 years or more with esophageal cancer. DNA for the CDR3: TGCAGCGTTGAAGGACTTCTAAATGAGCAGTTCTTC. Amino acid sequence: CSVEGLLNEQFF.